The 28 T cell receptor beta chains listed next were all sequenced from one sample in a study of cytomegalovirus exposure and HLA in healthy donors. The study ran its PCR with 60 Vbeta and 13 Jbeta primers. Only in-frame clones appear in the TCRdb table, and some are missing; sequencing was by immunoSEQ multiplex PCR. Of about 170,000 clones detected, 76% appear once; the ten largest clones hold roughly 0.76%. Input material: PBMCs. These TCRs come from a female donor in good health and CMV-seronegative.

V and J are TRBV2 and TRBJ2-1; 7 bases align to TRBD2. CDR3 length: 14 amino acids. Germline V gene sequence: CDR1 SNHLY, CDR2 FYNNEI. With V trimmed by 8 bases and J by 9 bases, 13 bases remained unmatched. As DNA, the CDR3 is TGTGCCAGCGGGGGGGTTTGGGGCAGTAGTGAGCAGTTCTTC. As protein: CASGGVWGSSEQFF.

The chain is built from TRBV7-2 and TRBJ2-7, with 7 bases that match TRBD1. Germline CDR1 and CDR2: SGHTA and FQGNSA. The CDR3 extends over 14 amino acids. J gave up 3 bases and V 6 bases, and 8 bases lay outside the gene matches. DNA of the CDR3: TGTGCCAGCAGTTTACAGGGGTTGAGCTACGAGCAGTACTTC. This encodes CASSLQGLSYEQYF.

This CDR3 is CALGQNSNQPQHF. In DNA form, the CDR3 reads TGTGCCTTGGGACAGAATAGCAATCAGCCCCAGCATTTT. The J gene is TRBJ1-5, the V gene TRBV30, with 7 bases identical to TRBD1. Germline V gives CDR1 GTSNPN, CDR2 SVGIG (reference sequence). V lost 7 bases, J lost 0 bases, and 3 bases stayed unmatched. The CDR3 runs 13 residues.

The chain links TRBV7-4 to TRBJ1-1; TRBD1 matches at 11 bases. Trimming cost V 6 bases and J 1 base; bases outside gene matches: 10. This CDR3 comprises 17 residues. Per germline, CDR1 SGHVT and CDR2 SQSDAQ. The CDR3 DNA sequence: TGTGCCAGCAGTCTCGGACAGGGGGCGCGGGCGAACACTGAAGCTTTCTTT. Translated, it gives CASSLGQGARANTEAFF.

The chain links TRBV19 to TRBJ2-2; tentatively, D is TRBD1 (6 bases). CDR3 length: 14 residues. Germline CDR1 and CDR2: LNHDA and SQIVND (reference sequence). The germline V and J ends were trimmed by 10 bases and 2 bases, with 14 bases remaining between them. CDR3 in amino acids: CATPAGDNTGELFF. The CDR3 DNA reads TGTGCCACCCCCGCAGGGGACAACACCGGGGAGCTGTTTTTT.

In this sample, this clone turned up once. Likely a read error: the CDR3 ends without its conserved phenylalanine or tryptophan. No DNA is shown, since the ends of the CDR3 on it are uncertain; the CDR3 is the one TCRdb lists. CDR3 protein: CASRPEGTLM. The chain recombines TRBV21-1 with TRBJ1-2; TRBD1 is the table's D call, not checked against the DNA. TRBV21-1 is a pseudogene locus. Termini included, the CDR3 measures 10 amino acids.

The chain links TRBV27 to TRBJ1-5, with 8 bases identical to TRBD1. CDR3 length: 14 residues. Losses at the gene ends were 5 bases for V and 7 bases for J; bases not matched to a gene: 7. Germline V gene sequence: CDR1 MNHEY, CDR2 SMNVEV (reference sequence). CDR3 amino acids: CASSPRQGLQPQHF. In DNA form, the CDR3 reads TGTGCCAGCAGTCCCAGACAGGGGCTCCAGCCCCAGCATTTT.

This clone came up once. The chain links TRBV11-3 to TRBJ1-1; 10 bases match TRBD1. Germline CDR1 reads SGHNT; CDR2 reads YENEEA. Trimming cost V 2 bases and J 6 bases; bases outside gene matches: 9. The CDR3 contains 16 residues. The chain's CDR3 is CASSLSPGQGSPEAFF. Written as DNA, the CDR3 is TGTGCCAGCAGCTTATCCCCGGGACAGGGGTCCCCTGAAGCTTTCTTT.

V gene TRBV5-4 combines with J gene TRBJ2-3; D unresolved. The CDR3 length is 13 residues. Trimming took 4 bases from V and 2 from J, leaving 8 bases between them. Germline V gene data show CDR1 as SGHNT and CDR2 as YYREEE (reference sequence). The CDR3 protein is CASSAAHTDTQYF. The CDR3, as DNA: TGTGCCAGCAGCGCCGCACACACAGATACGCAGTATTTT.

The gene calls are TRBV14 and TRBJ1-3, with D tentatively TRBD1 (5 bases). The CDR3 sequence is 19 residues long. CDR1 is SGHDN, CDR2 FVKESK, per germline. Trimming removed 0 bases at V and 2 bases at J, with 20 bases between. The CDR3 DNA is TGTGCCAGCAGCCAAGAAGGCTCAGGGTGGAGACCCCCTGGAAACACCATATATTTT. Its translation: CASSQEGSGWRPPGNTIYF.

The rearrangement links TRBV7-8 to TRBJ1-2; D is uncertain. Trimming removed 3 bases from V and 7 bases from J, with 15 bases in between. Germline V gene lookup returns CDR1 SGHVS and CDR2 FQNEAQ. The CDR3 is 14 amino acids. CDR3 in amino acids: CASSLQVGVGGYTF. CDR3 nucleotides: TGTGCCAGCAGCTTGCAAGTCGGGGTCGGTGGCTACACCTTC.

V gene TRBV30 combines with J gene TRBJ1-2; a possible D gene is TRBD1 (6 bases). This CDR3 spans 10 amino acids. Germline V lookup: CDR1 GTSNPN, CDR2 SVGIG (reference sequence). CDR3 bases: TGTGCGGTGGGGGCTAGTGGCTACACCTTC. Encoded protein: CAVGASGYTF. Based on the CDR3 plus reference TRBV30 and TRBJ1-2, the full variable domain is SQTIHQWPATLVQPVGSPLSLECTVEGTSNPNLYWYRQAAGRGLQLLFYSVGIGQISSEVPQNLSASRPQDRQFILSSKKLLLSDSGFYLCAVGASGYTFGSGTRLTVV.

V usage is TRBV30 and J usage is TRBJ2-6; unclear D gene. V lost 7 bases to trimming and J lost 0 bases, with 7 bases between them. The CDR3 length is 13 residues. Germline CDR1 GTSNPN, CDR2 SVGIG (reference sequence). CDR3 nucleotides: TGTGCCTTCAAAAACTCTGGGGCCAACGTCCTGACTTTC. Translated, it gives CAFKNSGANVLTF.

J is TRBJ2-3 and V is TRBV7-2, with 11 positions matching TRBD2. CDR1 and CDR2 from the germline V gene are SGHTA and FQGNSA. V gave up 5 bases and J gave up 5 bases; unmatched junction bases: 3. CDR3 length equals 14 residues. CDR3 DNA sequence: TGTGCCAGCAGCCTTACTAGCGGGAGAGATACGCAGTATTTT. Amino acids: CASSLTSGRDTQYF.

CDR3: CATQEEQGNTIYF. Here the CDR3 DNA reads TGTGCCACGCAGGAGGAGCAGGGAAACACCATATATTTT. The chain uses TRBV2 and TRBJ1-3; D unresolved. V lost 10 bases and J lost 4, with 14 bases in between. Germline V gene sequence: CDR1 SNHLY, CDR2 FYNNEI. The CDR3 has 13 amino acids.

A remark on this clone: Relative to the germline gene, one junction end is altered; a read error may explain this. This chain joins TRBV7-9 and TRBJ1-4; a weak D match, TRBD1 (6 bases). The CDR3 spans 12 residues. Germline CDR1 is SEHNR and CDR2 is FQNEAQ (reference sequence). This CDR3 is CSSSLEQGKLFF. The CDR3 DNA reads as TGTTCCAGCAGCTTAGAACAGGGAAAACTGTTTTTT.

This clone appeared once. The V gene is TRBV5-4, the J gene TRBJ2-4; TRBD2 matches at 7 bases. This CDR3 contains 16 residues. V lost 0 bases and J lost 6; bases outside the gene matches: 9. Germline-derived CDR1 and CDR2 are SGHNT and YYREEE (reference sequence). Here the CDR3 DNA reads TGTGCCAGCAGCTTGGGCCTTGGTGGGAGGGGAAACATTCAGTACTTC. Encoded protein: CASSLGLGGRGNIQYF.

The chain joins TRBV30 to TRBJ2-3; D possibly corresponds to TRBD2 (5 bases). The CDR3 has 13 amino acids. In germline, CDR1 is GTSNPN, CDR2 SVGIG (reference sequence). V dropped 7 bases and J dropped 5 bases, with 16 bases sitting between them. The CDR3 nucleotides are TGTGCCTTCGAGAGGGCTCGCGGAGATACGCAGTATTTT. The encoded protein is CAFERARGDTQYF.

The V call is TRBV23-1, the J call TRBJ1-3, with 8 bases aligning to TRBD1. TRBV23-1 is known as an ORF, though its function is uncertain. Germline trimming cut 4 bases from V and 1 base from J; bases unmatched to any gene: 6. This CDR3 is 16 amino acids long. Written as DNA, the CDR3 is TGCGCCAGCAGTCCGAACGGGACAGGTTCTGGAAACACCATATATTTT. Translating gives CASSPNGTGSGNTIYF.

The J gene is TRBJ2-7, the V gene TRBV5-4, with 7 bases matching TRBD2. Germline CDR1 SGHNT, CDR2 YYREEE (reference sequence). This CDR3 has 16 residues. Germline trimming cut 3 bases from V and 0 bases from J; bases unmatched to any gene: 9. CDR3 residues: CASSSGGRESSYEQYF. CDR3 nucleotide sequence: TGTGCCAGCAGCTCGGGAGGACGGGAATCCTCCTACGAGCAGTACTTC.

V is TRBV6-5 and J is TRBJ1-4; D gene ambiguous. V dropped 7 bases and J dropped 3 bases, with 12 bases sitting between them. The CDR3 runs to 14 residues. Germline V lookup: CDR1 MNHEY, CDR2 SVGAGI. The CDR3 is CASNEATSNEKLFF. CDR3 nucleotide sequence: TGTGCCAGCAACGAGGCTACCTCTAATGAAAAACTGTTTTTT.

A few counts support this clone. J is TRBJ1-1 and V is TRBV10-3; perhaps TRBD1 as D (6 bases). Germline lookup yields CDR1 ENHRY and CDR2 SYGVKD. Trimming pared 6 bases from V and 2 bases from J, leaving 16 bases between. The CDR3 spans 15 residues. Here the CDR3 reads CAIRAGERGNTEAFF. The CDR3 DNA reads TGTGCCATCAGGGCAGGGGAGAGGGGAAACACTGAAGCTTTCTTT.

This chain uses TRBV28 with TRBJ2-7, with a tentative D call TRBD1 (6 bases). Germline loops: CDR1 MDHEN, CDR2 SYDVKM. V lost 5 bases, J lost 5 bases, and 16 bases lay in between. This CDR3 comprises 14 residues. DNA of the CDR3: TGTGCCAGCAGTACGACAGGTTTGGTCGACGAGCAGTACTTC. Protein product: CASSTTGLVDEQYF.

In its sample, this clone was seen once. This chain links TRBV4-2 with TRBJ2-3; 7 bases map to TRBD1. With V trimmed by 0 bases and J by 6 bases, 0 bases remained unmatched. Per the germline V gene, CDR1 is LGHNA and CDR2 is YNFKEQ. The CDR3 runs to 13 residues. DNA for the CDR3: TGTGCCAGCAGCCAAGACAGGGGGGATACGCAGTATTTT. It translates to CASSQDRGDTQYF.

The CDR3 region is CASSQEERPHDTQYF. The CDR3 coding sequence is TGTGCCAGCAGCCAAGAGGAGAGGCCCCATGATACGCAGTATTTT. The rearrangement uses TRBV4-2 and TRBJ2-3; D is uncertain. Germline loops: CDR1 LGHNA, CDR2 YNFKEQ. The CDR3 is made up of 15 amino acids. V lost 0 bases and J 6 bases, leaving 13 bases between the germline ends.

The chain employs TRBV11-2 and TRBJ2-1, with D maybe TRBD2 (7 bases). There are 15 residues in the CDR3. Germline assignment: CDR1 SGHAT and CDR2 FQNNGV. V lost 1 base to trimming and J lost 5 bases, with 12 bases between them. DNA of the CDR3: TGTGCCAGCAGCTTAGGGGGGGGCCCTGACAATGAGCAGTTCTTC. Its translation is CASSLGGGPDNEQFF.

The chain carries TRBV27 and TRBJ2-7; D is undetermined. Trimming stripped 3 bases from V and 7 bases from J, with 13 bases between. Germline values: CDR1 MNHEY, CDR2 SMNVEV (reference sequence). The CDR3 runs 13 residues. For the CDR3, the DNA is TGTGCCAGCAGTTTCACCCTAAGCAGGGAGCAGTACTTC. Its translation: CASSFTLSREQYF.

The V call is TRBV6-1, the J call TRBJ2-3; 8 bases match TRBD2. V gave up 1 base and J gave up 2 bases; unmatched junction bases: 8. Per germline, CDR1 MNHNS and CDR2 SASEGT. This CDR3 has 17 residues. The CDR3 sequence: CASSEVGLAGTTDTQYF. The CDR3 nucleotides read TGTGCCAGCAGTGAAGTTGGGCTAGCGGGTACCACAGATACGCAGTATTTT.